This section outlines one T cell receptor beta chain sequence together with its context. This clonotype was seen only a few times. No cognate antigen has been identified for it. No much larger clone exists at a distance of one base, and base qualities are not known. This sample was included in a study of response to subunit inactivated influenza vaccine (dated by TCRdb to about 2018). Regarding the research as a whole: The study used deep quantitative T cell receptor repertoire profiling to track responses to a trivalent subunit inactivated influenza vaccine.

The full study reports these points: According to the authors, only a limited number of new T cells may be recruited by each seasonal influenza vaccination.

Receptor amplification or capture employed RT-PCR. Sequencing was performed on an Illumina HiSeq 2500. TCRdb itself trimmed the public reads at Q25 with fastp, ran MiXCR and retained productive beta chains. CDR3 protein sequences are deduplicated, and each keeps its most common genes and DNA. Counted in this sample were about 780,000 distinct CDR3 sequences; around a sixth of them appeared once. The ten largest clones add up to approximately 11% of the sample. The junction shows trimming of 6 bases on V and 5 bases on J, plus 20 bases between the germline ends. From the cysteine up to the phenylalanine, the CDR3 has a length of 14 residues. Only the CDR3 region is kept as DNA, spanning 42 bases read in frame from base 1. CDR1 and CDR2, per the germline V gene (reference sequence), are DFQATT and SNEGSKA.

This clonotype was sampled from a man aged 45-60 years who received an inactivated influenza vaccine. Donor details come from another sample of the same person, matched by shared clones. The source material was PBMCs from blood, sampled about 5 days after vaccination. The V and J genes are TRBV20-1 and TRBJ2-7; a confident D gene designation cannot be given. The base sequence is TGCAGTGCCAAGACGGCCACCCGGGCCAACGAGCAGTACTTC. Translation gives CSAKTATRANEQYF.